One sample yielded the 3 T cell receptor beta chains listed below, sequenced in a study of glioma-infiltrating T cells. Using RNA template, CDR3s of TCR alpha and beta were amplified with iRepertoire arm-PCR. TCRdb called the multiplex PCR reads again in MiXCR, with one record for every CDR3 protein. This table has roughly 40,000 distinct CDR3 sequences, approximately 20% appearing once. The material sequenced was glioma tissue, nonneoplastic brain tissue, or PBMCs (not recorded which). These TCRs come from a human donor with low-grade glioma or glioblastoma, undergoing nonglioma brain surgery, or in good health (not recorded which).

This clonotype came up many times. V gene TRBV27 combines with J gene TRBJ1-4; D is possibly TRBD1 (6 bases). Germline V gives CDR1 MNHEY, CDR2 SMNVEV (reference sequence). This CDR3 spans 16 amino acids. V shed 6 bases and J shed 2 bases, with 16 bases lying between them. Here the CDR3 DNA reads TGTGCCAGCAGAAATCTACAGGGTCGGACTAATGAAAAACTGTTTTTT. It is translated as CASRNLQGRTNEKLFF.

A note on this clonotype: A much larger clone differs from this one at a single base, so this may be a read error. V is TRBV7-3 and J is TRBJ1-5, with D possibly being TRBD1 (5 bases). The CDR3 runs 15 residues. CDR1 and CDR2 (germline): SGHTA, FQGTGA. CDR3 sequence: CASSTQGLSTQPEHF. CDR3 nucleotide sequence: TGTGCCAGCAGCACGCAGGGTCTTAGTACTCAGCCCGAGCATTTT. The entire variable domain, with the rest obtained from reference TRBV7-3 and TRBJ1-5, is as follows: GAGVSQTPSNKVTEKGKYVELRCDPISGHTALYWYRQSLGQGPEFLIYFQGTGAADDSGLPNDRFFAVRPEGSVSTLKIQRTERGDSAVYLCASSTQGLSTQPEHFGDGTRLSIL.

This clonotype was seen many times. This chain uses TRBV2 with TRBJ1-2; no definite D call. Germline CDR1 SNHLY, CDR2 FYNNEI. The CDR3 is 14 amino acids. Trimming took 6 bases from V and 3 from J, leaving 14 bases between them. CDR3 nucleotide sequence: TGTGCCAGCAGACCCCTCGCTGGGGACTATGGCTACACCTTC. As protein: CASRPLAGDYGYTF.